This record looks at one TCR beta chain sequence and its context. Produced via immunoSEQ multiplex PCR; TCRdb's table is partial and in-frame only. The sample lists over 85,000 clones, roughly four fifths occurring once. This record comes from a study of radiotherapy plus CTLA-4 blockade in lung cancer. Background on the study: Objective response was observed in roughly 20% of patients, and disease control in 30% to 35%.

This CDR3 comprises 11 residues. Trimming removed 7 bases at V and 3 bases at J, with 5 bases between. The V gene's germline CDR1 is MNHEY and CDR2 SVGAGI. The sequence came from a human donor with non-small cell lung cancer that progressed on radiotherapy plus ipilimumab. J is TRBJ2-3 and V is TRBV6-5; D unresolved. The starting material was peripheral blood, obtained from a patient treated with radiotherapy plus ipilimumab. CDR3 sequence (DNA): TGTGCCAGCACCGGAACAGATACGCAGTATTTT. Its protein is CASTGTDTQYF.